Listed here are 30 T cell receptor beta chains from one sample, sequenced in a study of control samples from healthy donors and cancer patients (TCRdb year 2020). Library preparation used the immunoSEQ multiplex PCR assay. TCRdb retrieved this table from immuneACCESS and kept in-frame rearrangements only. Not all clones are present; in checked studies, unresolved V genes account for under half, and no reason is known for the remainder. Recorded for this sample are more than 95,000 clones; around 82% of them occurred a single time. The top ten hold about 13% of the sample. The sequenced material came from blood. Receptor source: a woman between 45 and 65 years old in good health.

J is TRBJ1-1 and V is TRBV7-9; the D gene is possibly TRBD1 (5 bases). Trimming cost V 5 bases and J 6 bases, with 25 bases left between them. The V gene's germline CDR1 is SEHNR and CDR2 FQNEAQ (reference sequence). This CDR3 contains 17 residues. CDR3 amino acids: CASSPGGYGGSDPEAFF. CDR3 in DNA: TGTGCCAGCAGCCCGGGAGGGTATGGGGGATCGGATCCTGAAGCTTTCTTT.

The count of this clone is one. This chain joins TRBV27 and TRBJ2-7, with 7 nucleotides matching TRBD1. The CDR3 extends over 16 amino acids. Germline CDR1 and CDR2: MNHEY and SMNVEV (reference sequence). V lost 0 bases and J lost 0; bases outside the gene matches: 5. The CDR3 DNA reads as TGTGCCAGCAGTTTATCGATCGGGGACAGCTCCTACGAGCAGTACTTC. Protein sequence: CASSLSIGDSSYEQYF.

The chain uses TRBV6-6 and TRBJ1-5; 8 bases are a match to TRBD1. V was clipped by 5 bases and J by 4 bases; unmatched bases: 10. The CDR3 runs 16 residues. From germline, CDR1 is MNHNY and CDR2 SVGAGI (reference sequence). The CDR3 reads CASSQTRDRSNQPQHF. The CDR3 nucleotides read TGTGCCAGCAGTCAGACACGGGACAGGTCAAATCAGCCCCAGCATTTT.

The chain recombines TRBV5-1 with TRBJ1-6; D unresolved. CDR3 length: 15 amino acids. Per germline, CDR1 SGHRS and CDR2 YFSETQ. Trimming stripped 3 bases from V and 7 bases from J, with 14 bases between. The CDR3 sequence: CASSSGGFGNSPLHF. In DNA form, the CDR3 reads TGCGCCAGCAGCTCGGGCGGGTTTGGGAATTCACCCCTCCACTTT.

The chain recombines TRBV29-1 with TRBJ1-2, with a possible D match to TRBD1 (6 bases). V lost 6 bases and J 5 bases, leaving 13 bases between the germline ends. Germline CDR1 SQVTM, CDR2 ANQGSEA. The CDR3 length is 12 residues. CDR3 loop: CSVIQGGYGYTF. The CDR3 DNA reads TGCAGCGTAATACAGGGAGGGTATGGCTACACCTTC. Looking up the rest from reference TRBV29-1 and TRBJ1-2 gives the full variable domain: SAVISQKPSRDICQRGTSLTIQCQVDSQVTMMFWYRQQPGQSLTLIATANQGSEATYESGFVIDKFPISRPNLTFSTLTVSNMSPEDSSIYLCSVIQGGYGYTFGSGTRLTVV.

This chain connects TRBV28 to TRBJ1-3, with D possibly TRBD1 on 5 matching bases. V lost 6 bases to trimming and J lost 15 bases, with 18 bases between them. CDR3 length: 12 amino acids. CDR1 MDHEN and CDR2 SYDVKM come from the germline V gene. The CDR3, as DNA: TGTGCCAGCAGCCGAACAGGATCTTCGGCATATTTT. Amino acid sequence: CASSRTGSSAYF.

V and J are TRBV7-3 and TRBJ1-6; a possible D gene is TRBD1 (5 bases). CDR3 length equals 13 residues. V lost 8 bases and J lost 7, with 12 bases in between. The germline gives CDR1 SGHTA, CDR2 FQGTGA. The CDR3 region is CASGDSPNSPLHF. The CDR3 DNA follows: TGTGCCAGCGGGGACTCCCCCAATTCACCCCTCCACTTT.

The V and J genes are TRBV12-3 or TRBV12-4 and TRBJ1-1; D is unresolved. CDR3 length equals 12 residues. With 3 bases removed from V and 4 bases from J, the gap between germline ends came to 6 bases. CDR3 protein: CASSFLGTEAFF. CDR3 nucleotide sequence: TGTGCCAGCAGTTTTTTAGGCACTGAAGCTTTCTTT.

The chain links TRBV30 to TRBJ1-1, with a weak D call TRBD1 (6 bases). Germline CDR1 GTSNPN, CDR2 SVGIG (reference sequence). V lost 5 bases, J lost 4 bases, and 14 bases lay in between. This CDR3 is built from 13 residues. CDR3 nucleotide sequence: TGTGCCTGGGGGGGGGCCCACTTCACTGAAGCTTTCTTT. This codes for CAWGGAHFTEAFF.

The CDR3 nucleotides read TGTGCCAGCGCGACGGGACAAGCAGTGAACACTGAAGCTTTCTTT. Its translation is CASATGQAVNTEAFF. The chain is built from TRBV18 and TRBJ1-1, with D tentatively TRBD1 (6 bases). The germline V and J ends were trimmed by 8 bases and 0 bases, with 16 bases remaining between them. This CDR3 is built from 15 residues. CDR1 and CDR2 (germline): KGHSH, LQKENI.

The CDR3 loop is CASSFPSGEDTQYF. The CDR3 nucleotides are TGTGCCAGCAGCTTCCCCAGCGGGGAAGATACGCAGTATTTT. The chain recombines TRBV7-9 with TRBJ2-3; TRBD2 matches 7 bases. Germline-derived CDR1 and CDR2 are SEHNR and FQNEAQ (reference sequence). J gave up 5 bases and V 3 bases, and 5 bases lay outside the gene matches. This CDR3 has 14 amino acids. The entire variable domain, with the rest obtained from reference TRBV7-9 and TRBJ2-3, is as follows: DTGVSQNPRHKITKRGQNVTFRCDPISEHNRLYWYRQTLGQGPEFLTYFQNEAQLEKSRLLSDRFSAERPKGSFSTLEIQRTEQGDSAMYLCASSFPSGEDTQYFGPGTRLTVL.

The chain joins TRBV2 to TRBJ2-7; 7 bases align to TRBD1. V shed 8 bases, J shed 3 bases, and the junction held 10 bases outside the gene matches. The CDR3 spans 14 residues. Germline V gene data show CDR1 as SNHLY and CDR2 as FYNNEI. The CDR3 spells CASSVGGGYYEQYF. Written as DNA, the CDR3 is TGTGCCAGCTCGGTAGGGGGCGGGTACTACGAGCAGTACTTC.

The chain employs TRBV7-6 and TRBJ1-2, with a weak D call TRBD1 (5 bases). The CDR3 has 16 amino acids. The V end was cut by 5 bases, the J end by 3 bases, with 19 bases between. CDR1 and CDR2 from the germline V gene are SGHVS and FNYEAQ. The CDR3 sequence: CASSNPGWGLDYGYTF. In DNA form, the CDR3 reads TGTGCCAGCAGCAATCCCGGCTGGGGCCTGGACTATGGCTACACCTTC. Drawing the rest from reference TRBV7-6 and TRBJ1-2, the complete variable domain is GAGVSQSPRYKVTKRGQDVALRCDPISGHVSLYWYRQALGQGPEFLTYFNYEAQQDKSGLPNDRFSAERPEGSISTLTIQRTEQRDSAMYRCASSNPGWGLDYGYTFGSGTRLTVV.

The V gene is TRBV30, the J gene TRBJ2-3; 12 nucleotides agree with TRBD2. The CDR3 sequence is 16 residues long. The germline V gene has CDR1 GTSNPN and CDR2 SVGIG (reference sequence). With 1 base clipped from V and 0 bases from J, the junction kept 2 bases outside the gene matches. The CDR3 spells CAWSEGLAGSTDTQYF. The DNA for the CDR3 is TGTGCCTGGAGTGAAGGACTAGCGGGAAGCACAGATACGCAGTATTTT.

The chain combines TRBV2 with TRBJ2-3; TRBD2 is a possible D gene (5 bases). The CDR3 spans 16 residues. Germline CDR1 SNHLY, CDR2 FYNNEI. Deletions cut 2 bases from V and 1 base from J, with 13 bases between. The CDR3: CASSEFLAEGTDTQYF. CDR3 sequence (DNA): TGTGCCAGCAGTGAATTTCTAGCAGAAGGCACAGATACGCAGTATTTT. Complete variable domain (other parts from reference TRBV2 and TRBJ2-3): EPEVTQTPSHQVTQMGQEVILRCVPISNHLYFYWYRQILGQKVEFLVSFYNNEISEKSEIFDDQFSVERPDGSNFTLKIRSTKLEDSAMYFCASSEFLAEGTDTQYFGPGTRLTVL.

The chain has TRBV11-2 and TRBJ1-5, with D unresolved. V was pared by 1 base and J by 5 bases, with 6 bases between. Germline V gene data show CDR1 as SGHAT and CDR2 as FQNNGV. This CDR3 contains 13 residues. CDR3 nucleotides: TGTGCCAGCAGCTTAGGCAGCGATCAGCCCCAGCATTTT. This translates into CASSLGSDQPQHF.

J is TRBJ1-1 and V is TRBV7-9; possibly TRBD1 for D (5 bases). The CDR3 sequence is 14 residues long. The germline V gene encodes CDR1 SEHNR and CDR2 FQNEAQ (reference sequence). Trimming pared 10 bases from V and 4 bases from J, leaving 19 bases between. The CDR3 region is CATGGGALGTEAFF. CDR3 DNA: TGTGCCACCGGCGGAGGGGCGTTGGGCACTGAAGCTTTCTTT.

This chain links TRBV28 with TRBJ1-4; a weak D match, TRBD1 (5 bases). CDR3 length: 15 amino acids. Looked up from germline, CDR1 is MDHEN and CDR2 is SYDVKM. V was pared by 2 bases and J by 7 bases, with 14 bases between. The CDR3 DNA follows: TGTGCCAGCAGTTTACCCCAGGGAGGTGGTGAAAAACTGTTTTTT. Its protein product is CASSLPQGGGEKLFF. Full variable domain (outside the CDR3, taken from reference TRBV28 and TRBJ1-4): DVKVTQSSRYLVKRTGEKVFLECVQDMDHENMFWYRQDPGLGLRLIYFSYDVKMKEKGDIPEGYSVSREKKERFSLILESASTNQTSMYLCASSLPQGGGEKLFFGSGTQLSVL.

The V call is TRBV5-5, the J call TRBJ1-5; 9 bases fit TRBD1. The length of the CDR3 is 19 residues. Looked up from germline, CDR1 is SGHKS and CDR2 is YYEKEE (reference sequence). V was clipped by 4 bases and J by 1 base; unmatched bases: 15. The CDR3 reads CASSTLLRDRVLSNQPQHF. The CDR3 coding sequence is TGTGCCAGCAGCACACTACTCAGGGACAGGGTATTGAGCAATCAGCCCCAGCATTTT.

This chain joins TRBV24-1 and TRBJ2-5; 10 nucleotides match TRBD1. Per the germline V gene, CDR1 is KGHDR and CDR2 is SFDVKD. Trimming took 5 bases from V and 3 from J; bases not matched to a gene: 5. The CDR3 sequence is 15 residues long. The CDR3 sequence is CATSARGQGKETQYF. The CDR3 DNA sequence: TGTGCCACCAGTGCTAGGGGACAGGGGAAAGAGACCCAGTACTTC.

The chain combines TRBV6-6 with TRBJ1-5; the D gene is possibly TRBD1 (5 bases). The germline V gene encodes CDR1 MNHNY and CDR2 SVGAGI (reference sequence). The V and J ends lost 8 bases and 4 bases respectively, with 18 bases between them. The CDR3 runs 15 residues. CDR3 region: CASRWGRFPNQPQHF. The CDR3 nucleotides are TGTGCCAGCCGGTGGGGCCGATTTCCTAATCAGCCCCAGCATTTT.

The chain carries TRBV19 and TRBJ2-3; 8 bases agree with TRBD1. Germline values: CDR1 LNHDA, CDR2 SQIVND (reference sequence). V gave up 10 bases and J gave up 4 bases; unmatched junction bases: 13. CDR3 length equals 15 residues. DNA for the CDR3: TGTGCCACGAATACCAGGACAGGGTTTTCAGATACGCAGTATTTT. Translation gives CATNTRTGFSDTQYF. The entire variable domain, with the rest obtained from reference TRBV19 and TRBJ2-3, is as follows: DGGITQSPKYLFRKEGQNVTLSCEQNLNHDAMYWYRQDPGQGLRLIYYSQIVNDFQKGDIAEGYSVSREKKESFPLTVTSAQKNPTAFYLCATNTRTGFSDTQYFGPGTRLTVL.

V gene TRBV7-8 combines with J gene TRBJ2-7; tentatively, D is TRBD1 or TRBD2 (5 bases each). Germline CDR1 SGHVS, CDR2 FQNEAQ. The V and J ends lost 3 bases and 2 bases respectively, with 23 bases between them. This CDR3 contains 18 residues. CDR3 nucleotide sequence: TGTGCCAGCAGCTTGATACCCCCGGGACCCGAGGATCCCTACGAGCAGTACTTC. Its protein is CASSLIPPGPEDPYEQYF.

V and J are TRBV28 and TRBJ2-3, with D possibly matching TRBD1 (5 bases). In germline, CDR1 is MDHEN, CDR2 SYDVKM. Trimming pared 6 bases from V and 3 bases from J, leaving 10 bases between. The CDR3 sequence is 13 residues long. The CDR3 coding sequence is TGTGCCAGCAGCCCCCGACAGACAGATACGCAGTATTTT. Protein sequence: CASSPRQTDTQYF.

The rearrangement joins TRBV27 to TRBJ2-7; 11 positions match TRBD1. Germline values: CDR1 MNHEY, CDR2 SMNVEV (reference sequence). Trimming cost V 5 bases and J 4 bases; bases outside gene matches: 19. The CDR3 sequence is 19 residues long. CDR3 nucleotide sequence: TGTGCCAGCAGTAAAATAGCAGGACAGGGGGCTGAATCTGTATACGAGCAGTACTTC. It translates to CASSKIAGQGAESVYEQYF.

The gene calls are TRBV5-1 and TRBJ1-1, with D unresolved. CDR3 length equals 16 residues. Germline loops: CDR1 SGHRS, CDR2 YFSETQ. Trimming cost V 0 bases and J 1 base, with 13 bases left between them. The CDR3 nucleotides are TGCGCCAGCAGCTTGGCCGGGGTATACAAGAACACTGAAGCTTTCTTT. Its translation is CASSLAGVYKNTEAFF.

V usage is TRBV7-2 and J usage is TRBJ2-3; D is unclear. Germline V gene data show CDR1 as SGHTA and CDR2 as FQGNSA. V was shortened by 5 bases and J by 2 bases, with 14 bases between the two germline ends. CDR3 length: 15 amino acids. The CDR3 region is CASSPWTSATDTQYF. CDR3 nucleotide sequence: TGTGCCAGCAGCCCCTGGACCTCCGCCACAGATACGCAGTATTTT. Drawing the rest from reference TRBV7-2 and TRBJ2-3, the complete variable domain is GAGVSQSPSNKVTEKGKDVELRCDPISGHTALYWYRQSLGQGLEFLIYFQGNSAPDKSGLPSDRFSAERTGGSVSTLTIQRTQQEDSAVYLCASSPWTSATDTQYFGPGTRLTVL.

CDR3 coding DNA: TGTGCCAGCAGCTTAGGAGGGGGAATTACCGGGGAGCTGTTTTTT. Translating gives CASSLGGGITGELFF. The genes are TRBV7-9 and TRBJ2-2, with TRBD1 as a possible D gene (6 bases). Germline V lookup: CDR1 SEHNR, CDR2 FQNEAQ (reference sequence). The CDR3 has 15 residues. The V and J ends lost 1 base and 5 bases respectively, with 11 bases between them. The variable domain in full, completed from reference TRBV7-9 and TRBJ2-2, reads DTGVSQNPRHKITKRGQNVTFRCDPISEHNRLYWYRQTLGQGPEFLTYFQNEAQLEKSRLLSDRFSAERPKGSFSTLEIQRTEQGDSAMYLCASSLGGGITGELFFGEGSRLTVL.

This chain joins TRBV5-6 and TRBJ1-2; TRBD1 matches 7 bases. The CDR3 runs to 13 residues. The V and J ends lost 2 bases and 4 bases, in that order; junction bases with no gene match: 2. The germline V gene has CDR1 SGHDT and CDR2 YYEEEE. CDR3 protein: CASSFGTAYGYTF. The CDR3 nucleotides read TGTGCCAGCAGCTTCGGGACAGCCTATGGCTACACCTTC.

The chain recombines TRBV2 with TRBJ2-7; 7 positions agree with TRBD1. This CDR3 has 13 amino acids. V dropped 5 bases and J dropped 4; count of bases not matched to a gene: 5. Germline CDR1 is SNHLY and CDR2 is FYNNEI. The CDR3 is CASSRQGIYEQYF. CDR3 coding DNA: TGTGCCAGCAGTCGACAGGGAATTTACGAGCAGTACTTC.